Listed here are 20 T cell receptor beta chains from one sample, sequenced in a study of tumor-infiltrating lymphocytes in primary liver carcinoma. From around 530 ng of total RNA, TCR beta-specific cDNA was reverse-transcribed using a constant-region primer. Each TCR beta library was derived from three nested multiplex PCR rounds that employed slightly modified ARM-PCR. It was with TRBV1-TRBV30 forward primers and a C-beta reverse primer that the first two PCR rounds were run, at about 9 cycles each. TCRdb re-called the multiplex PCR reads with MiXCR, one entry per CDR3 protein. The data contain roughly 200,000 distinct CDR3 sequences, around 81% of them singletons. Bulk tissue was left unsorted, and RNA and DNA were co-extracted from about 20-30 mg of it. Sequenced: tumor tissue from primary liver carcinoma. The source is a man aged 35-49 years with primary liver carcinoma and hepatitis B virus infection.

The chain employs TRBV10-3 and TRBJ2-1; D possibly corresponds to TRBD1 (6 bases). V lost 10 bases, J lost 0 bases, and 16 bases lay in between. Germline V CDR1 and CDR2: ENHRY, SYGVKD. The CDR3 is made up of 15 amino acids. In DNA form, the CDR3 reads TGTGCCAACAGGGCTATCGGGATCTCCTACAATGAGCAGTTCTTC. Amino acids: CANRAIGISYNEQFF.

The sample holds one count of this clonotype. This likely comes from a read error, as the CDR3 has no conserved phenylalanine or tryptophan at its end. This rearrangement joins TRBV29-1 to TRBJ2-1; 7 bases are a match to TRBD2. CDR1 SQVTM and CDR2 ANQGSEA come from the germline V gene. The CDR3 consists of 14 residues. DNA of the CDR3: TGCAGCGGGGGGGGGAGCGGCTCCTACAATGTGCAGTTCTTG. Protein product: CSGGGSGSYNVQFL.

The rearrangement links TRBV5-6 to TRBJ1-5, with 9 bases aligning to TRBD1. The CDR3 has 13 amino acids. The germline CDR1 and CDR2 sequences are SGHDT and YYEEEE. V dropped 10 bases and J dropped 8; count of bases not matched to a gene: 10. CDR3 nucleotide sequence: TGTGCCTGCAACCTACGGACAGGGGAGCCCCAGCATTTT. This translates into CACNLRTGEPQHF.

This clonotype has ten or more counts. V gene TRBV14 combines with J gene TRBJ2-7; 12 bases match TRBD1. J was trimmed by 5 bases and V by 0 bases; bases with no gene match: 8. The CDR3 is 17 residues long. Germline CDR1 reads SGHDN; CDR2 reads FVKESK. Written as DNA, the CDR3 is TGTGCCAGCAGCCAAGATCAAGGGACAGGGGGCCTGAACGAGCAGTACTTC. It encodes CASSQDQGTGGLNEQYF.

A note on this clonotype: This clone may be a read error of a much larger clone one base away. The chain uses TRBV30 and TRBJ1-6, with D possibly matching TRBD1 (5 bases). Germline CDR1 and CDR2: GTSNPN and SVGIG (reference sequence). CDR3 length equals 15 residues. The CDR3 sequence: CAWSSQGGADSSLHF. The CDR3 coding sequence is TGTGCCTGGAGTAGCCAAGGAGGGGCGGATTCATCCCTCCACTTT.

Here the CDR3 reads CSDARGDGYTF. Here the CDR3 DNA reads TGCAGTGATGCCAGGGGAGATGGCTACACCTTC. V usage is TRBV29-1 and J usage is TRBJ1-2; weak D call: TRBD1 (6 bases). CDR1 and CDR2 from the germline V gene are SQVTM and ANQGSEA. The CDR3 runs to 11 residues. Filled out from reference TRBV29-1 and TRBJ1-2, the complete variable domain reads SAVISQKPSRDICQRGTSLTIQCQVDSQVTMMFWYRQQPGQSLTLIATANQGSEATYESGFVIDKFPISRPNLTFSTLTVSNMSPEDSSIYLCSDARGDGYTFGSGTRLTVV.

Regarding this clonotype: Given the absence of the conserved phenylalanine or tryptophan at the CDR3 end, a read error is likely. The chain uses TRBV5-6 and TRBJ2-1, with D unclear. CDR1 SGHDT and CDR2 YYEEEE come from the germline V gene. The CDR3 spans 13 residues. V lost 4 bases to trimming and J lost 8 bases, with 13 bases between them. CDR3 in amino acids: CASSVPPTDEQFL. CDR3 sequence (DNA): TGTGCCAGCAGCGTCCCGCCCACCGATGAGCAGTTCCTC.

The chain couples TRBV28 to TRBJ2-5; 11 bases line up with TRBD2. The CDR3 runs to 15 residues. Germline loops: CDR1 MDHEN, CDR2 SYDVKM. The ends lost 3 bases at V and 9 bases at J; junction bases unmatched: 9. The CDR3 sequence is CASSFQTSGTDPQYF. The CDR3 nucleotides are TGTGCCAGCAGTTTTCAGACTAGCGGGACTGATCCCCAGTACTTC.

Remarks on this clonotype: The junction differs from germline at one of its ends, possibly a read error. The CDR3 DNA is TGTGCCTGCAGCTTGTCCCCCAGGGGCGATACGGAGCTGTTGTTT. This sequence encodes CACSLSPRGDTELLF. The rearrangement uses TRBV11-3 and TRBJ2-2; perhaps TRBD1 as D (6 bases). The V gene's germline CDR1 is SGHNT and CDR2 YENEEA. The CDR3 contains 15 residues.

A note on this clonotype: One end of the junction does not line up with germline, which may come from a read error. The chain carries TRBV11-2 and TRBJ2-2; perhaps D is TRBD1 or TRBD2 (5 bases each). There are 17 residues in the CDR3. The germline CDR1 and CDR2 sequences are SGHAT and FQNNGV. Here the CDR3 DNA reads TGTGCCAGCAGCATAGATCAACGGGGTAGGGACGCCGGGGAGCTGTTTTTT. Translating it yields CASSIDQRGRDAGELFF. The whole variable domain, remainder taken from reference TRBV11-2 and TRBJ2-2, is EAGVAQSPRYKIIEKRQSVAFWCNPISGHATLYWYQQILGQGPKLLIQFQNNGVVDDSQLPKDRFSAERLKGVDSTLKIQPAKLEDSAVYLCASSIDQRGRDAGELFFGEGSRLTVL.

This clonotype has more than one count but fewer than ten. The J gene is TRBJ2-5, the V gene TRBV20-1; D is undetermined. The CDR3 extends over 12 amino acids. CDR1 is DFQATT, CDR2 SNEGSKA, per germline (reference sequence). V was cut by 0 bases and J by 4 bases, with 6 bases left in between. CDR3 region: CSARDQRETQYF. The DNA of the CDR3 is TGCAGTGCTAGAGACCAGCGAGAGACCCAGTACTTC.

As concerns this clonotype: The junction and the germline gene differ at one end; a read error may be behind it. The V call is TRBV11-1, the J call TRBJ1-1, with D uncertain. The CDR3 loop spans 15 amino acids. Germline CDR1 SGHAT, CDR2 FQDESV (reference sequence). The CDR3 region has the DNA TGTGCCAGCAGCCCGCAACAGCGTCGAAACACTAAAGCTTTCTTT. This codes for CASSPQQRRNTKAFF.

With respect to this clonotype: One end of the junction fails to match germline, which may point to a read error. The J gene is TRBJ1-3, the V gene TRBV29-1; D gene uncertain. CDR3 size: 14 residues. The germline V gene has CDR1 SQVTM and CDR2 ANQGSEA. The CDR3, as DNA: TGCAGCGTTGAAGCTCGCTTGGAAGGAAACAACATATATTTT. It codes for CSVEARLEGNNIYF.

Regarding this clonotype: A read error may be the cause here, since a much bigger clone is one base away. The chain employs TRBV28 and TRBJ2-7; 7 bases are a match to TRBD2. Germline V CDR1 and CDR2: MDHEN, SYDVKM. V lost 3 bases, J lost 0 bases, and 8 bases stayed unmatched. This CDR3 has 16 amino acids. The CDR3 DNA follows: TGTGCCAGCAGTTTGCCCCGGGGGGTTCTCTCCTACGAGCAGTACTTC. This sequence encodes CASSLPRGVLSYEQYF.

This sequence joins TRBV12-3 or TRBV12-4 and TRBJ2-7; D not certain. CDR3 length: 11 amino acids. Trimming shortened V by 7 bases and J by 7 bases, and 11 bases separated the two germline ends. The CDR3 here is CASNHSLEQYF. The CDR3 coding sequence is TGTGCCAGCAATCACTCTCTGGAGCAGTACTTC.

This clonotype was found once. One end of the junction is discordant with germline, which a read error may explain. The chain combines TRBV5-1 with TRBJ2-3; 15 positions match TRBD2. This CDR3 has 15 residues. The V gene's germline CDR1 is SGHRS and CDR2 YFSETQ. The CDR3 reads CTSRTSGRATDTQYF. CDR3 DNA: TGCACCAGCAGGACTAGCGGGAGGGCTACAGATACGCAGTATTTT.

The rearrangement joins TRBV11-2 to TRBJ2-7; D perhaps matches TRBD1 (5 bases). The CDR3 is 14 amino acids. CDR1 and CDR2 (germline): SGHAT, FQNNGV. The CDR3 DNA reads as TGTGTCAACAGCCCTAACAGGAACTCATACGAGCAGTACTTC. Translating it yields CVNSPNRNSYEQYF.

The chain links TRBV28 to TRBJ1-3, with TRBD1 matching over 7 bases. The CDR3 sequence is 14 residues long. Germline CDR1 and CDR2: MDHEN and SYDVKM. Trimming took 11 bases from V and 8 from J; bases not matched to a gene: 15. The CDR3 DNA is TGTGCCGGCAATCCCGGACAGGCTGGGGACACCATATATTTT. Translated, it gives CAGNPGQAGDTIYF.

Remarks on this clonotype: The conserved phenylalanine or tryptophan normally closing the CDR3 is absent here, so this likely arose from a read error. The DNA is omitted, as the CDR3 cannot be located on it reliably, and the CDR3 follows TCRdb's listing. V gene TRBV6-2 or TRBV6-3 combines with J gene TRBJ2-3; the table's TRBD1 call for D was not verified on the DNA. A total of 14 residues make up the CDR3, ends included. Germline V gene lookup returns CDR1 MNHEY and CDR2 SVGEGT. The CDR3 protein is CASSHRVGGDTQYL.

This clonotype has just one count. V and J are TRBV29-1 and TRBJ2-7, with TRBD2 matching 7 bases. The germline V gene encodes CDR1 SQVTM and CDR2 ANQGSEA. V lost 6 bases to trimming and J lost 4 bases; unmatched junction nucleotides: 12. The CDR3 extends over 14 amino acids. CDR3 loop: CSVKLGISGYEQYF. The CDR3 nucleotides are TGCAGCGTGAAACTCGGGATTAGCGGGTACGAGCAGTACTTC.